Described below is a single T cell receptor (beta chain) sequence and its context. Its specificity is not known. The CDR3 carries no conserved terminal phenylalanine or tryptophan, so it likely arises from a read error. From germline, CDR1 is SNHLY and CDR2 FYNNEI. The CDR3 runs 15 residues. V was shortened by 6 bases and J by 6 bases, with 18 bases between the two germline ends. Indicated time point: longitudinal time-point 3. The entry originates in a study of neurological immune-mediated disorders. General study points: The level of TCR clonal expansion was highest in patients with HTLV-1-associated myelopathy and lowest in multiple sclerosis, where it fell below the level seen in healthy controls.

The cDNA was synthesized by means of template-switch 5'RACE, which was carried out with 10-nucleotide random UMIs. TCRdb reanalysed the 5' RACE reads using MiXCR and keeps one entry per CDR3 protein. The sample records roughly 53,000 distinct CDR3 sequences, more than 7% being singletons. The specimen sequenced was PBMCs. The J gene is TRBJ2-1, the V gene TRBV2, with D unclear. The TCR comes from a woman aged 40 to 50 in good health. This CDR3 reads CASSDALGLGNEQFL. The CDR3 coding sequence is TGTGCCAGCAGCGATGCCCTGGGCTTAGGCAATGAGCAGTTCCTC.